A single sample gave rise to the 11 T cell receptor beta chains below, sequenced in a study of T cells after yellow fever vaccination. TCRdb ran MiXCR on the 5' RACE reads and lists one entry per CDR3 protein. The profile covers roughly 85,000 distinct CDR3 sequences, with roughly 13% appearing a single time and 20% to 25% taken by the ten largest. The material sequenced was CD8+ T cells not binding an NS4B(214-222) dextramer, sorted from PBMCs, taken approximately 22 days after the first yellow fever vaccination. All receptors come from a man aged 18 to 30 who received the YFV17D yellow fever vaccine.

The chain joins TRBV25-1 to TRBJ2-4; the D gene could be TRBD1 or TRBD2 (5 bases each). V lost 2 bases and J lost 7, with 15 bases in between. The germline CDR1 and CDR2 sequences are MGHDK and SYGVNS. The CDR3 runs to 15 residues. CDR3 in amino acids: CASSERGVVRNIQYF. CDR3 in DNA: TGTGCCAGCAGTGAACGAGGGGTAGTTCGGAACATTCAGTACTTC.

The DNA of the CDR3 is TGCGCCAGCAGCTTTAATGGGAACACTGAAGCTTTCTTT. Translation: CASSFNGNTEAFF. The chain joins TRBV5-1 to TRBJ1-1; no definite D call. Germline V lookup: CDR1 SGHRS, CDR2 YFSETQ. This CDR3 spans 13 amino acids. The germline V and J ends were trimmed by 2 bases and 1 base, with 6 bases remaining between them.

V usage is TRBV7-6 and J usage is TRBJ2-5, with D tentatively TRBD2 (6 bases). The V end lost 5 bases, the J end lost 7 bases, and 14 bases lay between the germline ends. CDR3 length equals 13 residues. The germline CDR1 and CDR2 sequences are SGHVS and FNYEAQ. CDR3 residues: CASSPEVGGTQYF. CDR3 in DNA: TGTGCCAGCAGCCCCGAGGTGGGGGGGACCCAGTACTTC.

The rearrangement joins TRBV11-2 to TRBJ1-1; TRBD1 is a possible D gene (6 bases). The V end was cut by 6 bases, the J end by 0 bases, with 17 bases between. This CDR3 is 16 amino acids long. CDR1 is SGHAT and CDR2 is FQNNGV in the germline V gene. The CDR3 here is CASSYRAGRLNTEAFF. For the CDR3, the DNA is TGTGCCAGCAGTTACAGGGCAGGCCGACTGAACACTGAAGCTTTCTTT.

The rearrangement joins TRBV19 to TRBJ2-2; D is perhaps TRBD2 (5 bases). From germline, CDR1 is LNHDA and CDR2 SQIVND (reference sequence). Trimming left V 4 bases short and J 4 bases short, with 10 bases between. The CDR3 totals 14 residues. CDR3 sequence: CASSRGDITGELFF. DNA for the CDR3: TGTGCCAGTAGTAGGGGAGACATCACCGGGGAGCTGTTTTTT.

The table lists this clonotype with a few counts. Here the CDR3 reads CASSYPGLAGRHTGELFF. In DNA, the CDR3 is TGTGCCAGCAGCTACCCGGGACTAGCGGGGAGACACACCGGGGAGCTGTTTTTT. The rearrangement joins TRBV7-8 to TRBJ2-2; 13 bases align to TRBD2. The ends lost 4 bases at V and 3 bases at J; junction bases unmatched: 8. Germline V gene data show CDR1 as SGHVS and CDR2 as FQNEAQ. CDR3 length: 18 residues.

The gene calls are TRBV7-6 and TRBJ2-2, with D possibly TRBD2 on 6 matching bases. The CDR3 extends over 12 amino acids. Trimming cost V 8 bases and J 3 bases, with 7 bases left between them. CDR1 SGHVS and CDR2 FNYEAQ come from the germline V gene. The CDR3: CASPGDTGELFF. The CDR3 DNA sequence: TGTGCCAGCCCGGGGGACACCGGGGAGCTGTTTTTT.

The sample holds a few counts of this clonotype. The chain uses TRBV13 and TRBJ2-7, with 9 bases matching TRBD1. V shed 5 bases and J 3 bases; nucleotides not matched to a gene: 5. Germline-derived CDR1 and CDR2 are PRHDT and FYEKMQ (reference sequence). The CDR3 extends over 14 amino acids. The CDR3 loop is CASSPRDRVYEQYF. CDR3 coding DNA: TGTGCCAGCAGCCCCCGGGACAGGGTCTACGAGCAGTACTTC.

This clonotype was observed a few times. The chain employs TRBV7-8 and TRBJ1-1, with 8 nucleotides matching TRBD1. CDR3 length equals 14 residues. V trimming: 1 base; J trimming: 5 bases; junction bases outside the gene matches: 3. CDR1 and CDR2 from the germline V gene are SGHVS and FQNEAQ. Here the CDR3 reads CASSLGTGSTEAFF. In nucleotides, the CDR3 is TGTGCCAGCAGCTTAGGGACAGGGTCAACTGAAGCTTTCTTT.

The chain has TRBV9 and TRBJ2-1; no clear D gene. Trimming took 2 bases from V and 7 from J, leaving 7 bases between them. The germline gives CDR1 SGDLS, CDR2 YYNGEE. This CDR3 contains 12 residues. The CDR3 DNA sequence: TGTGCCAGCAGCGTGACTCTTAATGAGCAGTTCTTC. Residues: CASSVTLNEQFF.

This chain connects TRBV27 to TRBJ2-1; 8 nucleotides agree with TRBD1. From germline, CDR1 is MNHEY and CDR2 SMNVEV (reference sequence). The length of the CDR3 is 13 residues. Trimming at V came to 5 bases and at J to 8 bases, leaving 5 bases not matched to a gene. The CDR3 DNA is TGTGCCAGCAGTGCTGACAGGGGTCATGAGCAGTTCTTC. Protein product: CASSADRGHEQFF.